This note documents a single T cell receptor (beta chain) sequence. There is no known antigen for this receptor. No quality values exist for individual bases; no much larger clone is one base distant. The data are from a study of cytomegalovirus exposure and HLA in healthy donors (dated by TCRdb to 2016 to 2017). In terms of the full investigation: According to an earlier analysis of 587 of the donors, 150 million to 200 million T cells yielded 117 million unique TCR beta sequences and about 280 Gb of sequence data. An early release that covered approximately 600 HLA-typed donors contained around 330 gigabases of sequencing data and about 93 million unique TCR sequences. Of the 350 to 450 genotyped donors, 65% to 90% were placed in the genetic ancestry cluster associated with self-reported Caucasian donors. The study aimed to test whether signatures of past pathogen exposure could be identified by cataloging public T cell receptors. The T cell repertoires of several hundred subjects were profiled by immunosequencing and related to cytomegalovirus serostatus. Besides the first cohort of some 670 subjects, a separate validation cohort made up of over a hundred different subjects was used. To predict cytomegalovirus infection status, the study brought together high-throughput TCR immunosequencing, statistical association of individual TCRs with disease status, and machine learning. To study patterns of TCR occurrence, a later analysis re-analyzed previously published TCR beta repertoires from 500 to 850 donors and added high-resolution HLA genotyping. Rather than drawing on any new phenotypic data, the later analysis identified candidate immune exposures from TCR beta sequences and the way those sequences occurred across donors. In an earlier analysis of 587 of the donors, high-throughput TCR beta sequencing was used to judge whether each TCR beta V gene segment behaved as functional or pseudogenic. Donor age, sex, ethnicity and CMV serostatus were compiled alongside the repertoire data. Genome-wide SNP genotypes for about 55% of the roughly 670 donors were used in a later genetic analysis, which treated that subset as a discovery cohort. Every discovery cohort repertoire had been produced on one sequencing platform. Both class I and class II loci were covered by HLA typing, at four-digit resolution. Typing coverage differed by locus: A, B, C, DRB1 and DQB1 were typed in roughly 629-640 donors, DQA1 in 522, DPA1 in 600 to 610, and DPB1 in 472. Because of strong linkage in the cohort, four to six DR-DQ haplotypes were treated as single units for association and clustering. Across 398 genotyped donors of the cohort, an average of roughly 200,000 unique TCR beta nucleotide sequences per donor were sequenced, and 15% to 20% of those sequences were non-productive.

The cohort comprised fewer than 700 healthy bone marrow donors. All cohort members were sampled while nominally healthy, although unrecorded immune exposures were likely present. The donor was CMV seropositive and was included in the group of 250 to 300 seropositive cohort members. Every donor gave a peripheral blood sample, and the peripheral blood mononuclear cells from that sample were used for TCR beta sequencing. Genomic DNA was extracted from the blood cell samples with the Qiagen DNeasy Blood Extraction Kit. General findings and caveats noted by the study authors: A later genetic analysis associated a missense DCLRE1C variant with V-gene and J-gene trimming of TCR beta chains, and an independent cohort replicated the association. Linkage disequilibrium might explain the correlated functional status among segregating V segments, but an unknown experimental factor could not be ruled out. In a later analysis, 16,951 TCR beta sequences were associated with specific HLA alleles at a false discovery rate of 0.05. Fewer than 20 rarely observed V segments, including chromosome 9 orphons, were excluded from the earlier analysis of about 610 of the donors because counts were too low. Because HLA typing was unavailable for some donors at each locus, only the typed subset was used in association tests. CMV serostatus was the only immune exposure information available for the cohort. In a later analysis, TCR association rates were found to vary across HLA loci, with the most associated TCRs seen for DRB1 alleles and the fewest for HLA-C alleles. According to a later genetic analysis, donors in an Asian-associated ancestry cluster had fewer N-insertions in productive TCRs than the approximately 670-donor mean. An earlier analysis of around 540 of the donors showed that most TCR beta V segments appeared in productive rearrangements either about 90% or about 30% of the time, which broadly matched IMGT annotations. This cohort had only TCR beta chains sequenced, and the lack of alpha or paired-chain data limited which features could be detected. The sequencing pipeline was judged likely to have produced a cluster of highly shared sequence variants as a technical artifact. A few of the identified cytomegalovirus-associated TCR beta chains were confirmed in vitro to be specific for cytomegalovirus antigens. Several of the top co-occurrence clusters appeared to be linked to parvovirus B19, influenza, CMV and Epstein-Barr virus, according to a later analysis. According to a later analysis, most CMV-associated TCR beta chains appeared to be HLA-restricted, and the HLA associations seemed to be driven largely by CMV exposure. Sequencing depth was assumed to be roughly uniform across donors in the presence/absence analyses, though that assumption may not hold. In a later analysis, HLA-associated TCR beta chains were found to be more clonally expanded and to have lower generation probabilities than equally common non-associated chains. Strong co-occurrence of HLA alleles, especially DR and DQ, made assigning TCR associations to individual alleles difficult. Some IMGT-functional V segments, including TRBV6-2 and TRBV6-3, could not be told apart with the 87-base-pair reads, so those segments were excluded. A further reported finding was that TCR beta sequences accurately predicted the HLA-A and HLA-B alleles for most subjects in the first cohort. In the study, approximately 150 TCR beta chains were listed as associated with cytomegalovirus. While some public TCRs were present in many individuals, most TCR sequences turned up only very rarely across donors. The authors suggested that the approach could potentially be generalized to other disease states and immunological phenotypes. The classifier was reported to diagnose cytomegalovirus status with high specificity and sensitivity in both the original cohort and the validation cohort.

The library was made by the immunoSEQ multiplex PCR assay. The multiplex PCR relied on a mix of 60 forward primers for TCR Vbeta segments and 13 reverse primers for TCR Jbeta segments. The CDR3 region of rearranged TCR beta genes was amplified from genomic DNA with a multiplex PCR assay. The Illumina HiSeq System was used to sequence the amplified TCR beta libraries as 87-base-pair reads. The study's own analysis went as follows. Across the roughly 670 repertoires, a later analysis counted 80 million or so unique TCR beta chains, around 10 million of which were shared by at least two donors. A nearest-neighbor algorithm error-corrected the raw reads and collapsed the reads into unique sequences, merging closely related sequences to remove PCR and sequencing errors. Alignment of CDR3 sequences to IMGT reference sequences was used to assign V, D and J gene segments. Each retained sequence needed at least a six-nucleotide match to both a V gene segment and a J gene segment. Rearrangements were classified as productive when the CDR3 lacked stop codons and remained in frame with V and J, and all other rearrangements were classified as non-productive. CDR3 was defined by IMGT convention, running from the second conserved V-encoded cysteine to the conserved J-encoded phenylalanine. Sequences without an unambiguous match to a single V gene segment were excluded from the earlier analysis of about 600 of the donors. An earlier analysis of about 600 of the donors called V segments functional above 56.7% productive rearrangements and segregating when the between-donor standard deviation exceeded 5%. A statistical classification framework was built to diagnose cytomegalovirus status from the catalog of TCR beta chain sequences. In a later analysis, TCR nucleotide sequences were compared against IMGT/GENE-DB human TR gene sequences so that V and J genes could be assigned. The TCRdist pipeline was used in a later analysis to assign CDR3 sequences and most-parsimonious VDJ recombination scenarios. A later analysis defined each TCR beta chain by its CDR3 amino acid sequence plus V-gene family, and excluded reads lacking a unique V-gene family. In a later analysis, 450 to 600 highly shared, low-generation-probability nucleotide sequences were removed to address suspected cross-contamination and a sequencing artifact. A later analysis calculated a clonal expansion index for each public chain from normalized within-repertoire ranks of inferred template counts. Generation probabilities in a later analysis came from a VDJ recombination model fitted to out-of-frame rearrangements, and those results were checked against IGoR. A later analysis scored TCR-TCR, TCR-HLA and TCR-CMV co-occurrence with hypergeometric tests, applying a repertoire-size bias correction to TCR pairs. In a later analysis, false discovery rates were estimated by permuting HLA or CMV assignments 20 times. In a later analysis, co-occurring TCRs were grouped using DBSCAN, and TCRdist sequence similarity was added for clustering within HLA-allele-positive subsets. Co-occurrence clustering excluded repertoires with fewer than 30,000 or more than 120,000 public chains, plus five with anomalous nucleotide sharing. In its TCRdb copy, this immuneACCESS table keeps in-frame sequences only and misses some clones. Where compared with another copy, unresolved V genes explain less than half of these, and the others have no known cause. V and J calls plus clone size are reproduced from that table; the DNA served to infer D and trimming. The table for this sample lists roughly 150,000 clones; approximately 81% of them were counted only once. The top ten clones comprise just over 2.5% of the sample.

Taken from cysteine to phenylalanine, the CDR3 has 13 residues. Solely the CDR3 DNA is kept, with 39 bases framed from the first base. V is pared back by 6 bases and J by 5 bases, with 11 bases lying between the germline termini. The germline V gene provides CDR1 SGHRS and CDR2 YFSETQ. This TCR came from a man younger than 40 in good health and CMV-seropositive. The sample comprised PBMCs. The chain couples TRBV5-1 to TRBJ2-2, with TRBD2 tentatively as D gene (5 bases match). The bases are TGCGCCAGCAAGCCCCTAGCAACCGGGGAGCTGTTTTTT. It translates to CASKPLATGELFF.